Reported below is one T cell receptor (beta chain). Its antigen is not known. This sample is drawn from a study of chemoradiotherapy in HPV16-positive cancers. Looking at the study overall: Candidate HPV-specific T-cell clones and common TCR motifs came from functional assays in a couple of HPV16-positive patients.

CDR3 size: 15 residues. Germline assignment: CDR1 MGHDK and CDR2 SYGVNS. The V end was cut by 1 base, the J end by 3 bases, with 12 bases between. Overall study findings and caveats: Candidate HPV-specific clones and E7-related TCR motifs grew in tumor during treatment.

Measured with immunoSEQ multiplex PCR; TCRdb has only the in-frame clones, and not every one. The sample includes 3,000 or so clones, 92% of them seen just once. The V and J genes are TRBV25-1 and TRBJ2-5, with D perhaps TRBD2 (6 bases). This material consisted of tumor tissue, taken from a patient who underwent chemoradiotherapy. The receptor was derived from a human donor with HPV-associated anogenital cancer. The chain's CDR3 is CASSESAGTEETQYF. DNA of the CDR3: TGTGCCAGCAGTGAATCGGCAGGGACTGAAGAGACCCAGTACTTC.